A single TCR beta chain is shown here with its context. As yet, its antigen is unknown. These data are taken from a study of T cell responses to AZD1222 COVID-19 vaccine. Sequenced by immunoSEQ multiplex PCR; TCRdb stores in-frame clones only, minus some. The data show around 150,000 clones, more than 85% seen once. General study results and limits: Reportedly, nearly half of unique spike TCRs recognized epitopes outside B.1.351/B.1.1.7 mutations. Just a handful of AZD1222 recipients tested seropositive at baseline.

Trimming removed 5 bases at V and 8 bases at J, with 19 bases between. CDR1 and CDR2 from the germline V gene are LGHDT and YNNKEL (reference sequence). The CDR3 covers 15 residues. The source material was peripheral blood, sampled 28 days after the second AZD1222 dose. This chain links TRBV3-1 (or the pseudogene TRBV3-2) with TRBJ2-1; D remains unclear. The receptor's source is an adult who received the AZD1222 COVID-19 vaccine. The CDR3 coding sequence is TGTGCCAGCAGCATAAGGACGCTGTCAAACCATGAGCAGTTCTTC. Translating it yields CASSIRTLSNHEQFF.